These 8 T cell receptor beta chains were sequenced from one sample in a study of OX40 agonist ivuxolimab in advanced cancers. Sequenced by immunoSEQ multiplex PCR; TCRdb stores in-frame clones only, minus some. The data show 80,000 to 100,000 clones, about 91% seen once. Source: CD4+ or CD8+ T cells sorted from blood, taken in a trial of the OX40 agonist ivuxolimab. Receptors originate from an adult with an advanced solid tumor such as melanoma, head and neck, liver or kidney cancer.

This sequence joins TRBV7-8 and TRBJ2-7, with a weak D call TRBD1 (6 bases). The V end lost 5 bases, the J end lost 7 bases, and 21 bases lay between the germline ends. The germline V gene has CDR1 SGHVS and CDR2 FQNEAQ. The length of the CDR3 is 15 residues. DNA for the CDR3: TGTGCCAGCAGCCTCTTAGGGACAAACCCCGGGGAGCAGTACTTC. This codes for CASSLLGTNPGEQYF.

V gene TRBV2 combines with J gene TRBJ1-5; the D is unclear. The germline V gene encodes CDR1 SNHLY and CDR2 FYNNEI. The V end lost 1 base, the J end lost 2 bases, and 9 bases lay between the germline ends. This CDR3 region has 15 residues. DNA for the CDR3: TGTGCCAGCAGTGAAGTGGGTGTCGGCAATCAGCCCCAGCATTTT. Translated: CASSEVGVGNQPQHF.

The CDR3 nucleotides read TGTGCCAGCAGCTTATTCTCTAGCGGGGGGCCTCGAGAGACCCAGTACTTC. It encodes CASSLFSSGGPRETQYF. V is TRBV7-9 and J is TRBJ2-5, with 11 bases that match TRBD2. Germline V gene sequence: CDR1 SEHNR, CDR2 FQNEAQ (reference sequence). With V trimmed by 2 bases and J by 4 bases, 9 bases remained unmatched. The CDR3 extends over 17 amino acids.

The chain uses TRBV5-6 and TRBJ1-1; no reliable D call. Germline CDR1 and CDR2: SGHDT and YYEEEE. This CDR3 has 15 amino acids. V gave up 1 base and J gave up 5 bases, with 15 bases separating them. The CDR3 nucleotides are TGTGCCAGCAGCTTGATTCTCCCGGGAAGGACTGAAGCTTTCTTT. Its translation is CASSLILPGRTEAFF.

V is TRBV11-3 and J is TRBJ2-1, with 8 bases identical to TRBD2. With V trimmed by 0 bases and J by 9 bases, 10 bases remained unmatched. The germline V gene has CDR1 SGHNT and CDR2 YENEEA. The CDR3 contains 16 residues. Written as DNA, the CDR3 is TGTGCCAGCAGCTTAGATCTGAGCGGGAGAGGCACTGAGCAGTTCTTC. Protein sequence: CASSLDLSGRGTEQFF.

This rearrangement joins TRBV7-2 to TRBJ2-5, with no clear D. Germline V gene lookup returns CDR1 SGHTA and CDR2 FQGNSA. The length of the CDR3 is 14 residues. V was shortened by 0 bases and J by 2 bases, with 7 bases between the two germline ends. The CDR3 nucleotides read TGTGCCAGCAGCTTAGCCGGAATACAAGAGACCCAGTACTTC. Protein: CASSLAGIQETQYF.

The CDR3 DNA reads as TGTGCCAGCAGATCCCTCCCAGCGGCGGCTAATGCGAACACCGGGGAGCTGTTTTTT. Residues: CASRSLPAAANANTGELFF. The chain uses TRBV21-1 and TRBJ2-2; whether TRBD2, the table's D call, matches the DNA was not checked. TRBV21-1 has pseudogene status. CDR3 size: 19 residues.

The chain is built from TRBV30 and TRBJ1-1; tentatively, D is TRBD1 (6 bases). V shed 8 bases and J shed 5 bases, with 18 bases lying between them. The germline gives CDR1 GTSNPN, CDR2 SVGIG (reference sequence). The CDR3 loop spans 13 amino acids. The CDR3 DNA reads TGTGCCAGGTCCAGGGGCGGGGGAACTGAAGCTTTCTTT. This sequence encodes CARSRGGGTEAFF.